This TCR beta chain was recorded in a study of blood T cell repertoires in COVID-19. Study-wide background: COVID-19 samples, acute and convalescent, were from the United States, Italy and Spain. The analysed material was cDNA or gDNA that came from T cells, B-cell-depleted T cells, or PBMCs.

This CDR3 comprises 14 residues. Germline V gene data show CDR1 as SGHDT and CDR2 as YYEEEE. Trimming cost V 2 bases and J 0 bases, with 9 bases left between them. The Seattle site enrolled patients during active infection and followed them longitudinally. Original processing notes: It was from reference gene primer amplification that nucleated cell counts were estimated. Sequencing was performed with immunoSEQ multiplex PCR; in TCRdb, only in-frame clones are kept and a portion is missing. That table gives V, J and clone size, and the DNA gave D and trimming. The data contain hundreds of thousands of clones, approximately 89% of them seen just once; the ten biggest clones take up less than 2%.

This sequence was found in a young woman with COVID-19, enrolled during active disease. V and J are TRBV5-6 and TRBJ2-7; D is undetermined. Sequencing used peripheral blood. Here the CDR3 DNA reads TGTGCCAGCAGCTTCCGACAAAACTCCTACGAGCAGTACTTC. Its translation: CASSFRQNSYEQYF.